This T cell receptor (beta chain) was sequenced in a study of cytomegalovirus exposure and HLA in healthy donors. Study in general: Earlier sequencing of some 170 million T cells yielded 90 million to 140 million unique TCR beta sequences.

Study-wide results and limits: Several top significant clusters appeared, in a later analysis, to be linked to common viral pathogens. Certain sequence variants were highly shared and formed a cluster, and this cluster was likely a sequencing artifact. Evidence from a later analysis indicated that most CMV-associated TCR beta chains looked HLA-restricted.

CDR1 MDHEN and CDR2 SYDVKM come from the germline V gene. Trimming cost V 6 bases and J 3 bases, with 18 bases left between them. CDR3 size: 15 residues. About this clone: Its antigen is as yet unknown.

Primers included in the PCR were 60 Vbeta and 13 Jbeta primers. Clones were read by immunoSEQ multiplex PCR, and TCRdb kept only the in-frame ones, dropping some. The table records 150,000 to 200,000 clones, 79% of them present only once. The origin of this receptor is a woman between 40 and 50 years old in good health and CMV-seronegative. The sequenced material came from PBMCs. This chain uses TRBV28 with TRBJ2-7; D may be TRBD1 (6 bases). CDR3 sequence (DNA): TGTGCCAGCAGGCTCCCGACAGGTTCTTACTACGAGCAGTACTTC. Its protein is CASRLPTGSYYEQYF.